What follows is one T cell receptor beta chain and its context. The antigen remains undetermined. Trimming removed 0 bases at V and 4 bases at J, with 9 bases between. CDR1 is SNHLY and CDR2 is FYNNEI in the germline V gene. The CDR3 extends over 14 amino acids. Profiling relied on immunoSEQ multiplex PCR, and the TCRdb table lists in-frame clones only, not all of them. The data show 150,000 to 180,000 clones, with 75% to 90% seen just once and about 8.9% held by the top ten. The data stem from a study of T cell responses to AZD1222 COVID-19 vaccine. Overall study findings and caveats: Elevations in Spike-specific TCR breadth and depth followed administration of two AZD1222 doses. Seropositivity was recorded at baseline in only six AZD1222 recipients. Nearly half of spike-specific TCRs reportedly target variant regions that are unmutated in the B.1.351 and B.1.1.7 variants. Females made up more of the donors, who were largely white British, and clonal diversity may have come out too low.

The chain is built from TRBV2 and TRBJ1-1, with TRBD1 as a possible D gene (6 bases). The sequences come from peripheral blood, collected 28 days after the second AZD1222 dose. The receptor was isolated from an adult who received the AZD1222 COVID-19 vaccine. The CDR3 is CASSEAPGVTEAFF. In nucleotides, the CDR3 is TGTGCCAGCAGTGAAGCGCCAGGGGTCACTGAAGCTTTCTTT.